These T cell receptor beta chains were read from a single sample in a study of Graves' ophthalmopathy and Graves' hyperthyroidism. TCRdb re-called the multiplex PCR reads with MiXCR, one entry per CDR3 protein. The table records 45,000 to 60,000 distinct CDR3 sequences, more than 40% of them present only once. The sequenced sample was peripheral blood. These TCRs come from an adult woman with Graves' ophthalmopathy. The CDR3 runs from the conserved cysteine through the conserved F or W. The D gene is left open where the match is weak. Some rows have no size entry. The others give once, few or many, or a class for an expanded clone.

clone size | D gene | J gene | V gene | CDR3 DNA | CDR3 protein
many | NA | TRBJ2-2 | TRBV6-6 | TGTGCCACGGGGAATTCGGGCACCGGGGAGCTGTTTTTT | CATGNSGTGELFF
NA | TRBD2 | TRBJ2-3 | TRBV15 | TGTGCCACCAGCAGATCCCACTCCGGGACTAGCGGGACCGGCACAGATACGCAGTATTTT | CATSRSHSGTSGTGTDTQYF
many | NA | TRBJ1-5 | TRBV28 | TGTGCCAGCAGTGCTCAGGATCAGCCCCAGCATTTT | CASSAQDQPQHF
many | NA | TRBJ1-5 | TRBV6-4 | TGTGCCAGCAACGTATATATCCCGACAGTTAGCAATCAGCCCCAGCATTTT | CASNVYIPTVSNQPQHF
few | NA | TRBJ1-2 | TRBV7-2 | TGTGCCAGCAGCTTATTAGGAGGGGGCTACACCTTC | CASSLLGGGYTF
NA | TRBD1 | TRBJ1-2 | TRBV6-5 | TGCACCACTCAGACAGGGGGAGGATATGGCTACACCTTC | CTTQTGGGYGYTF
many | NA | TRBJ1-6 | TRBV4-3 | TGCGCCAGCAGCCAAGATGGGGCAGGGAGAGACAATTCACCCCTCCACTTT | CASSQDGAGRDNSPLHF
NA | NA | TRBJ1-2 | TRBV9 | TGTGCCAGCAGCGTAGTAGGCTATCGGGTCTATGGCTACACCTTC | CASSVVGYRVYGYTF
once | TRBD1 | TRBJ1-1 | TRBV28 | TGTGCCAGCAGTGGACAGGCAGAGACTGAAGCTTTCTTT | CASSGQAETEAFF
many | NA | TRBJ1-1 | TRBV19 | TGTGCCAGTAGTATCCGGGGTGTGAGCCGAGCTTTCTTT | CASSIRGVSRAFF
NA | TRBD2 | TRBJ2-1 | TRBV2 | TGTGCCAGCAGTGAAGGGGCGGGAGGAAAGGGTGAGCAGTTCTTC | CASSEGAGGKGEQFF
NA | NA | TRBJ1-5 | TRBV19 | TGTGCCAGTAGTATTGGCGGGGTTAGCAATCAGCCCCAGCATTTT | CASSIGGVSNQPQHF
NA | NA | TRBJ1-3 | TRBV5-6 | TGTGCCAGCAGCTTGGTAGAGAGGACCTCTGGAAACACCATATATTTT | CASSLVERTSGNTIYF
many | NA | TRBJ1-2 | TRBV11-2 | TGTGCCAGCAGCTTCGGAGGGGGGTCGGTCAACTATGGCTACACCTTC | CASSFGGGSVNYGYTF
many | NA | TRBJ2-5 | TRBV9 | TGTGCCAGCAGCGTAGGGGGAAACCAAGAGACCCAGTACTTC | CASSVGGNQETQYF
few | NA | TRBJ2-1 | TRBV30 | TGTGCCTGGAGTGGCGGGGTATGGAATGAGCAGTTCTTC | CAWSGGVWNEQFF
NA | NA | TRBJ1-5 | TRBV20-1 | TGCAGTGCTAGGCGGGCCGTAGGACAGCCCCAGCATTTT | CSARRAVGQPQHF
NA | NA | TRBJ1-5 | TRBV2 | TGTGCCAGCAATCAGGGGAATCAGCCCCAGCATTTT | CASNQGNQPQHF
NA | TRBD2 | TRBJ2-3 | TRBV19 | TGTGCCAGTAGTATAGGTGCGGGAGTACTCACAGATACGCAGTATTTT | CASSIGAGVLTDTQYF
many | NA | TRBJ2-3 | TRBV10-3 | TGTGCCATCAGTGAGTCTCAGGCCGTTGGGGGCCCAGATACGCAGTATTTT | CAISESQAVGGPDTQYF